This entry describes one TCR beta chain. Its specificity is unknown. This sample is drawn from a study of T cell responses to AZD1222 COVID-19 vaccine. Findings and limits, study-wide: Dominant at 160-218 and 743-854, vaccine-associated CD4 TCRs also spanned spike. Unmutated variant regions are reportedly targeted by nearly half of spike-specific TCRs. There were mostly white British donors and more females than males, and clonal diversity was possibly underestimated.

This table comes from immunoSEQ multiplex PCR, and its TCRdb copy is limited to in-frame clones, with some not included. The sample contains 95,000 to 130,000 clones, more than 85% of which appear only once. The CDR3 loop spans 14 amino acids. From germline, CDR1 is LNHDA and CDR2 SQIVND (reference sequence). V lost 4 bases to trimming and J lost 3 bases, with 13 bases between them. Sequenced material: peripheral blood, taken on day 0 of AZD1222 vaccination. The clonotype comes from an adult in good health. This chain uses TRBV19 with TRBJ2-7, with D maybe TRBD2 (6 bases). The CDR3 DNA sequence: TGTGCCAGTAGTACGGAGGGCCGAAACTACGAGCAGTACTTC. It encodes CASSTEGRNYEQYF.